The 12 T cell receptor beta chains given below trace back to one sample, sequenced in a study of blood T cells in healthy people across ages (dated by TCRdb to the mid-2010s). The receptor library was made with 5' RACE. Sequencing was carried out with an Illumina HiSeq 2500. A second PCR of roughly 7 to 11 cycles was performed with a sample-barcoded 5' primer and a J-beta primer mix. In-frame beta chains were kept once TCRdb had trimmed the public reads at Q25 with fastp and called clones with MiXCR. When rows share a CDR3 protein, they turn into one entry using the most common DNA and genes. This sample comprises about 1.1 million distinct CDR3 sequences, 35% to 45% of them detected only once. The top ten clones comprise 13% of the sample. Sequenced: blood. The source is a man between 18 and 29 years old in good health.

The genes are TRBV20-1 and TRBJ2-1, with D possibly being TRBD2 (5 bases). CDR1 is DFQATT and CDR2 is SNEGSKA in the germline V gene (reference sequence). The length of the CDR3 is 12 residues. Trimming stripped 4 bases from V and 7 bases from J, with 11 bases between. The chain's CDR3 is CSANPTGNEQFF. CDR3 DNA: TGCAGTGCTAACCCTACGGGAAATGAGCAGTTCTTC.

In this sample, this clonotype turned up many times. One end of the junction does not line up with germline, which may come from a read error. The chain has TRBV28 and TRBJ2-3; D possibly corresponds to TRBD2 (6 bases). The CDR3 extends over 13 amino acids. Germline CDR1 is MDHEN and CDR2 is SYDVKM. The CDR3 DNA sequence: TGCGCAAGCCGTCGCGGGGGCACAGATACGCAGTATTTT. It encodes CASRRGGTDTQYF.

On this clonotype itself: An end of the junction differs from the germline gene, which may be a read error. The rearrangement links TRBV10-3 to TRBJ1-1, with TRBD1 as a possible D gene (6 bases). From germline, CDR1 is ENHRY and CDR2 SYGVKD. There are 11 residues in the CDR3. The CDR3 coding sequence is TGTACCATCAGTGTCGGGGACAAAGCTTTCTTT. It encodes CTISVGDKAFF.

The chain links TRBV13 to TRBJ2-7, with 7 bases lining up with TRBD2. The CDR3 has 14 amino acids. The germline V gene has CDR1 PRHDT and CDR2 FYEKMQ (reference sequence). J gave up 0 bases and V 6 bases, and 5 bases lay outside the gene matches. CDR3 in amino acids: CASRRGGSSYEQYF. The CDR3 DNA reads as TGTGCCAGCAGGAGGGGCGGGAGCTCCTACGAGCAGTACTTC.

This clonotype was counted a few times. The chain links TRBV7-8 to TRBJ2-4, with D possibly matching TRBD2 (6 bases). Germline loops: CDR1 SGHVS, CDR2 FQNEAQ. This CDR3 contains 15 residues. The V end lost 0 bases, the J end lost 6 bases, and 12 bases lay between the germline ends. CDR3 nucleotides: TGTGCCAGCAGCTTAGCCCGACTAGTTGGAAACATTCAGTACTTC. It encodes CASSLARLVGNIQYF.

The chain has TRBV6-1 and TRBJ2-2, with 7 nucleotides matching TRBD2. The CDR3 totals 16 residues. With 6 bases clipped from V and 1 base from J, the junction kept 8 bases outside the gene matches. In germline, CDR1 is MNHNS, CDR2 SASEGT. The CDR3 loop is CASSAQGGGNTGELFF. CDR3 bases: TGTGCCAGCAGCGCCCAGGGCGGGGGGAACACCGGGGAGCTGTTTTTT.

The rearrangement joins TRBV20-1 to TRBJ1-5; no reliable D call. Trimming took off 6 bases at V and 0 bases at J, with 6 bases between the two ends. CDR1 is DFQATT and CDR2 is SNEGSKA in the germline V gene (reference sequence). The CDR3 extends over 12 amino acids. The CDR3 is CSATHSNQPQHF. CDR3 coding DNA: TGCAGTGCCACCCATAGCAATCAGCCCCAGCATTTT.

The chain uses TRBV19 and TRBJ2-7, with D possibly matching TRBD1 (6 bases). The CDR3 runs to 13 residues. Trimming shortened V by 4 bases and J by 7 bases, and 14 bases separated the two germline ends. The germline gives CDR1 LNHDA, CDR2 SQIVND (reference sequence). CDR3 in amino acids: CASSTTGFNEQYF. The CDR3 DNA reads TGTGCCAGTAGTACCACAGGGTTCAATGAGCAGTACTTC.

This sequence joins TRBV25-1 and TRBJ2-2, with D possibly matching TRBD1 (6 bases). This CDR3 is built from 15 residues. Germline V gene data show CDR1 as MGHDK and CDR2 as SYGVNS. V lost 6 bases and J 2 bases, leaving 13 bases between the germline ends. The CDR3 coding sequence is TGTGCCAGCAGGTCAAGGACAGCCAACACCGGGGAGCTGTTTTTT. It encodes CASRSRTANTGELFF. The whole variable domain, filled in from reference TRBV25-1 and TRBJ2-2, reads EADIYQTPRYLVIGTGKKITLECSQTMGHDKMYWYQQDPGMELHLIHYSYGVNSTEKGDLSSESTVSRIRTEHFPLTLESARPSHTSQYLCASRSRTANTGELFFGEGSRLTVL.

The V call is TRBV19, the J call TRBJ2-2; a weak D match, TRBD2 (5 bases). Germline V CDR1 and CDR2: LNHDA, SQIVND (reference sequence). V was trimmed by 5 bases and J by 4 bases, leaving 11 bases between them. The CDR3 length is 14 residues. CDR3: CASSVMEATGELFF. CDR3 nucleotides: TGTGCCAGTAGTGTTATGGAGGCCACCGGGGAGCTGTTTTTT.

V gene TRBV12-3 or TRBV12-4 combines with J gene TRBJ2-2, with TRBD2 matching 8 bases. This CDR3 has 16 amino acids. V was clipped by 8 bases and J by 6 bases; unmatched bases: 14. CDR3 bases: TGTGCCAGCCCCCTTGAGAACGGGGGGGCCCCCGGGGAGCTGTTTTTT. It translates to CASPLENGGAPGELFF.

The chain carries TRBV12-3 or TRBV12-4 and TRBJ2-3; a possible D gene is TRBD1 (6 bases). The CDR3 spans 15 residues. V was pared by 6 bases and J by 2 bases, with 15 bases between. CDR3 nucleotides: TGTGCCAGCAGCCAGCAGGGGACGGCCACAGATACGCAGTATTTT. Its protein is CASSQQGTATDTQYF.